This T cell receptor beta chain was recorded in a study of blood T cell repertoires in COVID-19. Study-level information: Some COVID-19 samples were acute and others convalescent; all came from the United States, Italy and Spain. PBMCs, B-cell-depleted T cells, or T cells provided the cDNA or gDNA that made up the material.

The CDR3 length is 13 residues. The V gene lost 2 bases and the J gene lost 6 bases, with 10 bases spanning the gap. The V gene's germline CDR1 is MDHEN and CDR2 SYDVKM. Original processing notes: The authors estimated nucleated cell counts from reference gene primer amplification. Sequenced by immunoSEQ multiplex PCR; TCRdb stores in-frame clones only, minus some. V, J and clone size were drawn from that table, and D and trimming were deduced from the DNA. Of 120,000 to 150,000 clones in the sample, more than 65% were seen once. This sequence joins TRBV28 and TRBJ1-2; possibly TRBD1 for D (6 bases). Material for sequencing was peripheral blood. The receptor was derived from a human donor in a cohort sampled during active COVID-19. The CDR3 bases are TGTGCCAGCAGTTTACAGGGGAGCGATGGCTACACCTTC. Protein sequence: CASSLQGSDGYTF.